Sequencing of this TCR beta chain was carried out in a study of vaccination effects on CD4 cells after COVID-19. Findings and limits, study-wide: After vaccination of healthy people, only 1 of 255 vaccine-induced clones cross-reacted with common cold coronaviruses.

The table came from immunoSEQ multiplex PCR; TCRdb's copy has only in-frame clones and leaves some out. In the table there are under 45,000 clones, around three quarters of which are singletons. Before sequencing, viral peptide pools were used by the ViraFEST assay to expand antigen-specific CD4+ T cells. Researchers isolated CD4+ T cells once 9 to 11 days of culture had elapsed. No vaccinee had earlier SARS-CoV-2 infection, and nucleocapsid antibodies were negative. Germline V gene data show CDR1 as MNHEY and CDR2 as SVGAGI. V was pared by 2 bases and J by 11 bases, with 13 bases between. The CDR3 loop spans 13 amino acids. As to this clone: Its antigen is currently unknown.

The TCR was taken from a human donor who received a COVID-19 vaccine. The gene calls are TRBV6-5 and TRBJ2-1; no clear D gene. This sample comprised CD4+ T cells from PBMCs cultured with HCoV-NL63 spike peptides, obtained before COVID-19 vaccination. The CDR3 spells CASSYETGRKQFF. CDR3 DNA: TGTGCCAGCAGTTACGAAACCGGTCGTAAGCAGTTCTTC.